Below, 5 T cell receptor beta chains from the same sample are listed, as sequenced in a study of blood T cell repertoires in COVID-19 (TCRdb year 2020). The receptor library was made with the immunoSEQ multiplex PCR assay. In its TCRdb copy, this immuneACCESS table keeps in-frame sequences only and misses some clones. Where compared with another copy, unresolved V genes explain less than half of these, and the others have no known cause. The sample contains hundreds of thousands of clones, roughly 86% of them found a single time. The ten largest clones add up to 8.5% to 14% of the sample. Sequencing was performed on peripheral blood. These TCRs come from a woman aged 30 to 39 with COVID-19, enrolled during active disease.

The chain carries TRBV28 and TRBJ2-1; D is uncertain. Trimming pared 2 bases from V and 1 base from J, leaving 6 bases between. CDR3 length equals 14 residues. Per the germline V gene, CDR1 is MDHEN and CDR2 is SYDVKM. The CDR3 DNA reads TGTGCCAGCAGTTTACCCAGTTCCTACAATGAGCAGTTCTTC. It is translated as CASSLPSSYNEQFF.

The chain uses TRBV7-9 and TRBJ1-4, with 7 bases matching TRBD1. Losses at the gene ends were 6 bases for V and 5 bases for J; bases not matched to a gene: 18. CDR1 and CDR2 (germline): SEHNR, FQNEAQ (reference sequence). The CDR3 consists of 18 residues. The CDR3 loop is CASSPTGNVAARNEKLFF. The CDR3 coding sequence is TGTGCCAGCAGTCCGACAGGGAATGTTGCCGCACGAAATGAAAAACTGTTTTTT.

This chain uses TRBV6-1 with TRBJ2-1; TRBD2 matches 8 bases. Trimming at V came to 3 bases and at J to 4 bases, leaving 5 bases not matched to a gene. The CDR3 is 15 residues long. Per the germline V gene, CDR1 is MNHNS and CDR2 is SASEGT. For the CDR3, the DNA is TGTGCCAGCAGTGAGTCAAGCGGGGGTTACAATGAGCAGTTCTTC. Its translation: CASSESSGGYNEQFF.

CDR3 DNA: TGCGCCAGCAGCCAATCGAGCGGGTTCACCTACGAGCAGTACTTC. It is translated as CASSQSSGFTYEQYF. The gene calls are TRBV4-1 and TRBJ2-7, with TRBD2 as a possible D gene (6 bases). This CDR3 comprises 15 residues. V lost 2 bases, J lost 2 bases, and 13 bases lay in between. Germline loops: CDR1 MGHRA, CDR2 YSYEKL.

The gene calls are TRBV5-4 and TRBJ2-7; no clear D. V was pared by 3 bases and J by 1 base, with 14 bases between. The CDR3 sequence is 15 residues long. CDR1 is SGHNT and CDR2 is YYREEE in the germline V gene (reference sequence). Here the CDR3 DNA reads TGTGCCAGCAGCTCCTGGGCCGGAACTTCCTACGAGCAGTACTTC. Amino acids: CASSSWAGTSYEQYF. The full variable domain, completed using reference TRBV5-4 and TRBJ2-7, is ETGVTQSPTHLIKTRGQQVTLRCSSQSGHNTVSWYQQALGQGPQFIFQYYREEENGRGNFPPRFSGLQFPNYSSELNVNALELDDSALYLCASSSWAGTSYEQYFGPGTRLTVT.